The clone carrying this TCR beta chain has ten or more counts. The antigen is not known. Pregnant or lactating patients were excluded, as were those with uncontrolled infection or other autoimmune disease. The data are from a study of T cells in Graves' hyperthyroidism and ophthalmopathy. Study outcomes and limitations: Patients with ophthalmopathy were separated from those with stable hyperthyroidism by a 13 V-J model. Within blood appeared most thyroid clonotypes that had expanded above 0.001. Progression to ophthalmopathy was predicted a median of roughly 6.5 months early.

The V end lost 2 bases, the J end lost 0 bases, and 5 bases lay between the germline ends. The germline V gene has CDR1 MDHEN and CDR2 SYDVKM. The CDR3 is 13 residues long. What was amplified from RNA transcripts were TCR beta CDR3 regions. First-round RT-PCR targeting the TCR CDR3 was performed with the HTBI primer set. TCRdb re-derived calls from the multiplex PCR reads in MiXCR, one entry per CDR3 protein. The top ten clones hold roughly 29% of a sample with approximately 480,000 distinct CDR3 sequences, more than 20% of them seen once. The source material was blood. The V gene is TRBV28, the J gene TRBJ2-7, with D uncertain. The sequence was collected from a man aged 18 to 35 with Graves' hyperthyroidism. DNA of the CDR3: TGTGCCAGCAGTTTACTCCTCTCCTACGAGCAGTACTTC. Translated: CASSLLLSYEQYF. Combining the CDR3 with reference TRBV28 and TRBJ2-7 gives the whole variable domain DVKVTQSSRYLVKRTGEKVFLECVQDMDHENMFWYRQDPGLGLRLIYFSYDVKMKEKGDIPEGYSVSREKKERFSLILESASTNQTSMYLCASSLLLSYEQYFGPGTRLTVT.